This is a list of T cell receptor beta chains from one sample in a study of OX40 agonist ivuxolimab in advanced cancers. This table comes from immunoSEQ multiplex PCR, and its TCRdb copy is limited to in-frame clones, with some not included. This sample has 97,000 or so clones; around 90% occur once, and the top ten carry around 0.16%. Sequencing used CD4+ or CD8+ T cells sorted from blood, obtained in a trial of the OX40 agonist ivuxolimab. The source of these receptors is an adult with an advanced solid tumor such as melanoma, head and neck, liver or kidney cancer. Each CDR3 is given with its conserved first and last residue. D genes are given only for firm matches. The size field is filled for only some rows; it gives once, few, many or a size class.

j_call clone_size v_call d_call cdr3_aa cdr3_nt
TRBJ2-3 - TRBV15 - CATSRGEATDTQYF TGTGCCACCAGCCGCGGAGAGGCGACAGATACGCAGTATTTT
TRBJ1-1 - TRBV5-1 - CASSLDGDTEAFF TGCGCCAGCAGCTTGGATGGGGACACTGAAGCTTTCTTT
TRBJ1-5 - TRBV2 - CASSRRGNRANQPQHF TGTGCCAGCAGCCGAAGGGGGAACAGGGCCAATCAGCCCCAGCATTTT
TRBJ2-7 - TRBV6-1 - CASSELGYNSDEQYF TGTGCCAGCAGTGAACTTGGCTACAACAGCGACGAGCAGTACTTC
TRBJ2-1 - TRBV10-2 - CASSRQPINEQFF TGCGCCAGCTCTAGGCAGCCTATCAATGAGCAGTTCTTC
TRBJ2-1 - TRBV7-8 TRBD2 CASSLVRLAGGSYNEQFF TGTGCCAGCAGCTTAGTTCGGCTAGCGGGAGGCTCCTACAATGAGCAGTTCTTC
TRBJ2-7 - TRBV5-1 TRBD1 CASSDSGTASSYEQYF TGCGCCAGCAGCGATTCCGGGACAGCTTCTTCCTACGAGCAGTACTTC
TRBJ1-4 - TRBV28 - CASSPGPTGLFF TGTGCCAGCAGTCCAGGACCCACCGGGCTGTTTTTT
TRBJ1-6 - TRBV2 - CASRGKYDSPLHF TGTGCCAGCAGGGGGAAATATGATTCACCCCTCCACTTT
TRBJ1-6 - TRBV7-9 - CASSSPQGFPNSPLHF TGTGCCAGCAGCTCCCCCCAGGGTTTTCCGAATTCACCCCTCCACTTT
TRBJ2-7 - TRBV13 TRBD2 CASSPPYLAGGTYEQYF TGTGCCAGCAGCCCCCCGTACCTAGCGGGAGGAACCTACGAGCAGTACTTC
TRBJ2-3 - TRBV5-1 TRBD2 CASSRTSGTDTQYF TGCGCCAGCAGCCGGACTAGCGGTACAGATACGCAGTATTTT
TRBJ2-1 - TRBV2 - CASRRWGASYNEQFF TGTGCCAGCAGGCGGTGGGGGGCCTCCTACAATGAGCAGTTCTTC
TRBJ1-5 - TRBV6-1 - CASSELGRVGNQPQHF TGTGCCAGCAGTGAATTAGGGCGGGTCGGCAATCAGCCCCAGCATTTT
TRBJ1-3 - TRBV10-3 - CAISESKAGLSGNTIYF TGTGCCATCAGTGAGTCGAAAGCAGGGCTCTCTGGAAACACCATATATTTT
TRBJ2-7 - TRBV7-9 - CASSQDGVYYEQYF TGTGCCAGCAGCCAGGACGGAGTCTACTACGAGCAGTACTTC
TRBJ1-5 - TRBV19 - CASTDSGGNQPQHF TGTGCCAGTACCGACTCAGGGGGCAATCAGCCCCAGCATTTT
TRBJ2-4 - TRBV11-2 - CASSLSKNIQYF TGTGCCAGCAGCTTATCCAAAAACATTCAGTACTTC
TRBJ1-4 few TRBV5-1 - CASSLSPGEKLFF TGCGCCAGCAGCTTGTCCCCAGGTGAAAAACTGTTTTTT
TRBJ1-1 - TRBV19 TRBD1 CASSTRGTGRRDTEAFF TGTGCCAGTAGTACTCGAGGGACAGGGAGAAGAGACACTGAAGCTTTCTTT
TRBJ2-1 - TRBV7-3 TRBD2 CASSLPVGRAGGEQFF TGTGCCAGCAGCTTACCTGTCGGGAGGGCCGGCGGTGAGCAGTTCTTC
TRBJ2-7 - TRBV28 - CASSLKGEQYF TGTGCCAGCAGTTTAAAAGGCGAGCAGTACTTC
TRBJ2-2 - TRBV9 - CASSVVPSANTGELFF TGTGCCAGCAGCGTAGTTCCTAGCGCGAACACCGGGGAGCTGTTTTTT
TRBJ1-2 - TRBV30 - CAWNSRRYGYTF TGTGCCTGGAACAGCCGGCGCTATGGCTACACCTTC
TRBJ2-7 - TRBV7-3 - CASSLGPRTREQYF TGTGCCAGCAGTTTAGGACCTAGAACCCGAGAGCAGTACTTC
TRBJ2-1 - TRBV28 - CASSPAGTRGEQFF TGTGCCAGCAGCCCCGCCGGGACACGGGGTGAGCAGTTCTTC
TRBJ2-5 once TRBV11-3 - CASSSGDNQETQYF TGTGCCAGCAGCTCAGGCGACAACCAAGAGACCCAGTACTTC
TRBJ2-7 - TRBV5-4 - CASSLGGSTSYEQYF TGTGCCAGCAGCTTGGGAGGGTCGACCTCCTACGAGCAGTACTTC
TRBJ1-1 - TRBV30 - CAWAGQLNTEAFF TGTGCCTGGGCTGGACAGCTGAACACTGAAGCTTTCTTT
TRBJ2-1 - TRBV19 TRBD2 CASSELAGGYNEQFF TGTGCCAGTAGTGAACTAGCGGGAGGTTACAATGAGCAGTTCTTC
TRBJ1-2 - TRBV11-2 - CASSRVGGADGYTF TGTGCCAGCAGCAGAGTTGGGGGCGCAGATGGCTACACCTTC
TRBJ2-7 - TRBV5-6 - CASEGPSSYEQYF TGTGCCAGCGAGGGGCCTAGCTCCTACGAGCAGTACTTC
TRBJ2-7 once TRBV6-1 TRBD1 CASSEGTGGFYEQYF TGTGCCAGCAGTGAAGGGACAGGGGGATTCTACGAGCAGTACTTC
TRBJ1-4 once TRBV6-6 - CASRTGPLNEKLFF TGTGCCAGCAGAACGGGACCGCTTAATGAAAAACTGTTTTTT
TRBJ2-3 - TRBV19 - CASSATDTQYF TGTGCCAGTAGTGCCACAGATACGCAGTATTTT
TRBJ1-1 - TRBV18 - CASSHAGTEAFF TGTGCCAGCTCACACGCAGGGACTGAAGCTTTCTTT
TRBJ1-4 - TRBV29-1 TRBD1 CSVDGGTGGEKLFF TGCAGCGTTGACGGGGGGACAGGGGGCGAAAAACTGTTTTTT
TRBJ2-1 once TRBV11-3 TRBD2 CASSLTLADYNEQFF TGTGCCAGCAGCTTAACACTAGCGGACTACAATGAGCAGTTCTTC
TRBJ2-1 once TRBV10-3 - CAISPSGSYNEQFF TGTGCCATCAGCCCCTCCGGGTCCTACAATGAGCAGTTCTTC
TRBJ2-5 - TRBV27 - CASSFLSGETQYF TGTGCCAGCAGTTTCCTTAGTGGGGAGACCCAGTACTTC
TRBJ2-5 - TRBV5-1 - CASSLAGQGRETQYF TGCGCCAGCAGCTTGGCCGGGCAGGGGAGAGAGACCCAGTACTTC
TRBJ2-2 - TRBV9 - CASSVAPPPGNTGELFF TGTGCCAGCAGCGTAGCCCCGCCCCCAGGGAACACCGGGGAGCTGTTTTTT
TRBJ1-1 - TRBV28 - CASSARGQVNTEAFF TGTGCCAGCAGTGCCCGAGGGCAGGTGAACACTGAAGCTTTCTTT